Sequencing of this T cell receptor (beta chain) was carried out in a study of chemoradiotherapy in HPV16-positive cancers. A note on this clone: Its cognate antigen is unknown.

The study's findings and limits: Candidate HPV-specific clones and E7-related TCR motifs grew in tumor during treatment.

Assay: immunoSEQ multiplex PCR; the TCRdb copy retains only in-frame clones and omits some. The sample records about 1,000 clones, just under 75% being singletons. The material was tumor tissue, obtained from a patient who underwent chemoradiotherapy. The TCR comes from a human donor with HPV-associated anogenital cancer.

The CDR3 region has the DNA TGTGCCAGCAGTCTCAACCCTAGCGGGGGGTCGACAGATACGCAGTATTTT. As protein: CASSLNPSGGSTDTQYF. This chain uses TRBV28 with TRBJ2-3; 11 bases agree with TRBD2. This CDR3 region has 17 residues. V lost 5 bases and J lost 3; bases outside the gene matches: 10. Germline assignment: CDR1 MDHEN and CDR2 SYDVKM.